These 16 T cell receptor beta chains originate from one sample sequenced in a study of T cells in Graves' hyperthyroidism and ophthalmopathy. Authors of the study amplified TCR beta CDR3 regions from RNA transcripts. Using the HTBI primer set, a first-round RT-PCR was run on the TCR CDR3. From the multiplex PCR reads, TCRdb called clonotypes with MiXCR, one entry per CDR3 protein. The sample contains a few hundred thousand distinct CDR3 sequences, more than 15% of which appear only once. The sequenced material came from blood. All receptors come from a woman aged 25 to 45 with Graves' hyperthyroidism.

The V and J genes are TRBV15 and TRBJ2-3, with D uncertain. This CDR3 is built from 16 residues. Germline values: CDR1 LNHNV, CDR2 YYDKDF (reference sequence). Trimming cost V 0 bases and J 4 bases, with 14 bases left between them. The CDR3 reads CATSRDEIGRPDTQYF. In DNA form, the CDR3 reads TGTGCCACCAGCAGAGATGAGATCGGGCGCCCAGATACGCAGTATTTT.

The chain couples TRBV4-1 to TRBJ2-3; D is perhaps TRBD2 (5 bases). CDR3 length equals 17 residues. The germline V and J ends were trimmed by 4 bases and 6 bases, with 23 bases remaining between them. CDR1 MGHRA and CDR2 YSYEKL come from the germline V gene. CDR3 in amino acids: CASSPRWTPPGLDTQYF. CDR3 DNA: TGCGCCAGCAGCCCCAGGTGGACTCCCCCGGGGTTGGATACGCAGTATTTT.

This clonotype showed up just a few times. The CDR3 DNA sequence: TGTGCCAGCAGTTACTTTCTTCAGGGGGCCGACACCGGGGAGCTGTTTTTT. Protein: CASSYFLQGADTGELFF. The chain employs TRBV6-5 and TRBJ2-2, with 8 bases that match TRBD1. Germline V gene data show CDR1 as MNHEY and CDR2 as SVGAGI. CDR3 length: 17 residues. Unmatched junction bases numbered 7, after V lost 1 base and J lost 3 bases.

This clonotype was seen more than once but under ten times. The V gene is TRBV6-1, the J gene TRBJ2-3; D is unresolved. The CDR3 runs to 14 residues. CDR1 and CDR2 from the germline V gene are MNHNS and SASEGT. Trimming stripped 5 bases from V and 4 bases from J, with 13 bases between. The CDR3 nucleotides are TGTGCCAGCAGTCCCTTCAGGTCGGCAGATACGCAGTATTTT. Its translation: CASSPFRSADTQYF.

Notes on this clonotype: One junction end disagrees with the germline gene, perhaps due to a read error. The chain employs TRBV20-1 and TRBJ1-4, with no clear D. Germline V gene data show CDR1 as DFQATT and CDR2 as SNEGSKA (reference sequence). The CDR3 loop spans 15 amino acids. CDR3 in amino acids: CSAKDAVGTNEELFF. The CDR3 nucleotides are TGCAGTGCCAAAGACGCCGTTGGAACTAATGAAGAACTGTTTTTT.

This clonotype was detected many times. The chain has TRBV28 and TRBJ2-3; D ambiguous. The V and J ends lost 5 bases and 6 bases respectively, with 21 bases between them. CDR1 and CDR2 from the germline V gene are MDHEN and SYDVKM. CDR3 size: 16 residues. The DNA for the CDR3 is TGTGCCAGCAGTCCCCAGCCGCCCGGATCTCCGGATACGCAGTATTTT. This encodes CASSPQPPGSPDTQYF. The variable domain in full, completed from reference TRBV28 and TRBJ2-3, reads DVKVTQSSRYLVKRTGEKVFLECVQDMDHENMFWYRQDPGLGLRLIYFSYDVKMKEKGDIPEGYSVSREKKERFSLILESASTNQTSMYLCASSPQPPGSPDTQYFGPGTRLTVL.

In its sample, this clonotype was seen many times. The chain is built from TRBV20-1 and TRBJ2-1, with 8 bases aligning to TRBD2. With 1 base clipped from V and 2 bases from J, the junction kept 7 bases outside the gene matches. There are 16 residues in the CDR3. Germline V gene data show CDR1 as DFQATT and CDR2 as SNEGSKA (reference sequence). In DNA, the CDR3 is TGCAGTGCTAGAGGTGTTACTAGCGGAACCTACAATGAGCAGTTCTTC. Its translation is CSARGVTSGTYNEQFF.

This clonotype occurred many times. The CDR3 protein is CASSQGSYGLAGHNEQFF. In DNA, the CDR3 is TGTGCCAGCAGCCAAGGAAGTTATGGACTAGCGGGACACAATGAGCAGTTCTTC. The chain employs TRBV14 and TRBJ2-1, with TRBD2 matching over 12 bases. The CDR3 runs 18 residues. Germline CDR1 reads SGHDN; CDR2 reads FVKESK. Trimming at V came to 1 base and at J to 5 bases, leaving 9 bases not matched to a gene.

This clonotype was seen a handful of times. The chain has TRBV29-1 and TRBJ2-1; 11 nucleotides agree with TRBD1. Germline CDR1 and CDR2: SQVTM and ANQGSEA. The CDR3 runs 14 residues. Losses at the gene ends were 6 bases for V and 10 bases for J; bases not matched to a gene: 11. CDR3 nucleotides: TGCAGCGTAGGACCTGGGACAGGGGGTCAGGAGCAGTTCTTC. Translated: CSVGPGTGGQEQFF.

This sequence joins TRBV27 and TRBJ1-4; 7 nucleotides line up with TRBD1. CDR1 MNHEY and CDR2 SMNVEV come from the germline V gene (reference sequence). The junction had 7 bases not matched to a gene; V was cut back by 1 base and J by 8 bases. The CDR3 loop spans 15 amino acids. The CDR3 loop reads CASSLYPQQGEKLFF. CDR3 nucleotide sequence: TGTGCCAGCAGTTTATACCCGCAACAGGGGGAAAAACTGTTTTTT. Full variable domain (remainder filled in from reference TRBV27 and TRBJ1-4): EAQVTQNPRYLITVTGKKLTVTCSQNMNHEYMSWYRQDPGLGLRQIYYSMNVEVTDKGDVPEGYKVSRKEKRNFPLILESPSPNQTSLYFCASSLYPQQGEKLFFGSGTQLSVL.

This clonotype was recorded many times. This chain connects TRBV5-1 to TRBJ2-2, with a tentative D call TRBD1 (5 bases). This CDR3 is built from 13 residues. V gave up 5 bases and J gave up 6 bases, with 11 bases separating them. Germline V gives CDR1 SGHRS, CDR2 YFSETQ. CDR3 in amino acids: CASRQVVAGELFF. CDR3 bases: TGCGCCAGCAGACAGGTAGTGGCCGGGGAGCTGTTTTTT.

V and J are TRBV7-9 and TRBJ1-5; D is unresolved. The CDR3 runs to 12 residues. CDR1 is SEHNR and CDR2 is FQNEAQ in the germline V gene (reference sequence). V lost 3 bases and J 7 bases, leaving 7 bases between the germline ends. The CDR3: CASSFGIQPQHF. The DNA of the CDR3 is TGTGCCAGCAGCTTTGGGATCCAGCCCCAGCATTTT.

This clonotype occurred a few times. CDR3 region: CASSGQGWSNQPQHF. In DNA form, the CDR3 reads TGTGCCAGCAGCGGACAGGGATGGAGCAATCAGCCCCAGCATTTT. The V and J genes are TRBV6-1 and TRBJ1-5; TRBD1 matches 8 bases. This CDR3 contains 15 residues. From germline, CDR1 is MNHNS and CDR2 SASEGT. Unmatched junction bases numbered 5, after V lost 6 bases and J lost 1 base.

This clonotype was found many times. The chain employs TRBV20-1 and TRBJ1-1; D is undetermined. The ends were cut back, 3 bases at V and 4 bases at J, with 6 bases in the middle. CDR3 length: 11 residues. The germline CDR1 and CDR2 sequences are DFQATT and SNEGSKA (reference sequence). The CDR3 DNA reads TGCAGTGCTAGTTTTTCCACTGAAGCTTTCTTT. Translation gives CSASFSTEAFF.

The sample holds a few counts of this clonotype. The rearrangement uses TRBV20-1 and TRBJ2-7; D is undetermined. Germline loops: CDR1 DFQATT, CDR2 SNEGSKA (reference sequence). V was cut by 2 bases and J by 0 bases, with 8 bases left in between. The CDR3 is 13 residues long. For the CDR3, the DNA is TGCAGTGCTAGAAGCGCGAGCTCCTACGAGCAGTACTTC. Protein sequence: CSARSASSYEQYF.

This clonotype was picked up many times. The CDR3 here is CASSAPAADTQYF. The DNA of the CDR3 is TGTGCCAGCAGCGCTCCGGCAGCAGATACGCAGTATTTT. The rearrangement joins TRBV2 to TRBJ2-3, with no clear D. CDR3 length: 13 amino acids. Germline CDR1 reads SNHLY; CDR2 reads FYNNEI. Trimming left V 6 bases short and J 4 bases short, with 11 bases between.